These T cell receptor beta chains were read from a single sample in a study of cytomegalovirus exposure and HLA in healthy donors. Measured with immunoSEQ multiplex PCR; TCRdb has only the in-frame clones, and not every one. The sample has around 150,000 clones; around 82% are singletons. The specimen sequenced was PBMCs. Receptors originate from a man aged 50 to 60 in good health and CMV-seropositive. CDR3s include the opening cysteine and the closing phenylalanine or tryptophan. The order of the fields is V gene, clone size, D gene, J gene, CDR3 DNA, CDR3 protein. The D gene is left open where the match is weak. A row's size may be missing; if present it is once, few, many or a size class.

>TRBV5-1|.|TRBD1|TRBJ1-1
TGCGCCAGCAGCTATGGACAGGGGAACACTGAAGCTTTCTTT
CASSYGQGNTEAFF
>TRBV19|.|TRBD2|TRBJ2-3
TGTGCCAGTAGCACCCCGCGGGGGAGCACAGATACGCAGTATTTT
CASSTPRGSTDTQYF
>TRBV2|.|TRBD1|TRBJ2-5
TGTGCCAGCAGTGACCCCGGACAGGGGGCAAGCGAGACCCAGTACTTC
CASSDPGQGASETQYF
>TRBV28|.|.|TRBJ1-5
TGTGCCAGCAGTTTTTGGAACGGGAATCAGCCCCAGCATTTT
CASSFWNGNQPQHF
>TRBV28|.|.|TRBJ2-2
TGTGCCAGCAGTTTTTGGCAGGGCACCGGGGAGCTGTTTTTT
CASSFWQGTGELFF
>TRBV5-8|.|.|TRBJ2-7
TGTGCCAGCAGCTTGGACCAGGGGCCGAACGAGCAGTACTTC
CASSLDQGPNEQYF
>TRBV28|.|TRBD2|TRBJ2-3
TGTGCCAGCAGTAAGAGCGGGAGTCGCACAGATACGCAGTATTTT
CASSKSGSRTDTQYF
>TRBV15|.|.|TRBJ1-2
TGTGCCACCAGCAGAGACGCAGGGCGCTATGGCTACACCTTC
CATSRDAGRYGYTF
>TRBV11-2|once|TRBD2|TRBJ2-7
TGTGCCAGCAGCTCAAAGGGACTAGACTCCTACGAGCAGTACTTC
CASSSKGLDSYEQYF
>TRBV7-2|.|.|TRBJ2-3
TGTGCCAGCAGCCGGAGGGGCACAGATACGCAGTATTTT
CASSRRGTDTQYF
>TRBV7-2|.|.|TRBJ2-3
TGTGCCAGCAGCCTAGAGGGGTCTGGCCCATGGCAGTATTTT
CASSLEGSGPWQYF
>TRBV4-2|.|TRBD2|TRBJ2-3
TGTGCCAGCAGCCAAGATCGGGGGACTAGCGGGGACTCAGATACGCAGTATTTT
CASSQDRGTSGDSDTQYF
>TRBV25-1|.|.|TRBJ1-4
TGTGCCAGCAGTAGAACAACAGCAACTAATGAAAAACTGTTTTTT
CASSRTTATNEKLFF
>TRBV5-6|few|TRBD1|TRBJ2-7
TGTGCCAGCAGCTCTTTATACAGGGGGAACTACGAGCAGTACTTC
CASSSLYRGNYEQYF
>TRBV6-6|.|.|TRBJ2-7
TGTGCCAGCAGTTCCCAGTATTTCTCCTACGAGCAGTACTTC
CASSSQYFSYEQYF
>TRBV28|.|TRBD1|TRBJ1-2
TGTGCCAGCAGACGGACAGGGTTCGTGGATGGCTACACCTTC
CASRRTGFVDGYTF
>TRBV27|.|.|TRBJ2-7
TGTGCCAGCAGTTTAAGACAGGCCTACGAGCAGTACTTC
CASSLRQAYEQYF
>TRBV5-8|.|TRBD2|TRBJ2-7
TGTGCCAGCAGCCGACCGGGACTAGCGGGGCTTAGCTCCTACGAGCAGTACTTC
CASSRPGLAGLSSYEQYF
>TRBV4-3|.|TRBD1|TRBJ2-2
TGCGCCAGCAAGGGGGACAGGATGAACACCGGGGAGCTGTTTTTT
CASKGDRMNTGELFF
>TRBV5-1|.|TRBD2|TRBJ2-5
TGCGCCAGCAGCTCGGGCGGGAGGGGGGAGACCCAGTACTTC
CASSSGGRGETQYF
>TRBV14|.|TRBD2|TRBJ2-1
TGTGCCAGCAGCCAATTAGCGGGAGTGGATGAGCAGTTCTTC
CASSQLAGVDEQFF
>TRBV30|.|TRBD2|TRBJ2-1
TGTGCCTGGAGTGTACAAGCGGGGTCTTACAATGAGCAGTTCTTC
CAWSVQAGSYNEQFF
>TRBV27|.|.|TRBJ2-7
TGTGCCAGCAGTCTGACAGAATCCTACGAGCAGTACTTC
CASSLTESYEQYF
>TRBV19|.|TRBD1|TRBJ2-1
TGTGCCAGTAGTACCCCTGGACAGGGAAGGACTGAGCAGTTCTTC
CASSTPGQGRTEQFF
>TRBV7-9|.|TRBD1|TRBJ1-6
TGTGCCAGCAAGGGGACAGGGGGCTTTTCACCCCTCCACTTT
CASKGTGGFSPLHF
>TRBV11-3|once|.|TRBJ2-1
TGTGCCAGCAGCGACACAGGGCAGTACAATGAGCAGTTCTTC
CASSDTGQYNEQFF
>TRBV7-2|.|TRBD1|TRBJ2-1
TGTGCCAGCAGCTCCCGGACAGGGTTGAACAATGAGCAGTTCTTC
CASSSRTGLNNEQFF
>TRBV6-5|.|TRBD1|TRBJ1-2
TGTGCCAGCAGTTACTTACAGGGGCAGGGCTACACCTTC
CASSYLQGQGYTF
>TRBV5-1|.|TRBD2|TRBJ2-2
TGCGCCAGCAGCTACACGGGGGGACCCGGGGAGCTGTTTTTT
CASSYTGGPGELFF
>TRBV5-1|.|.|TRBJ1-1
TGCGCCAGCAGCCCATGGGGGGGGAAGAACACTGAAGCTTTCTTT
CASSPWGGKNTEAFF
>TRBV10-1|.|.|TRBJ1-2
TGCGCCAGCAAACCGGGAGCCCTTCCTTCCTATGGCTACACCTTC
CASKPGALPSYGYTF
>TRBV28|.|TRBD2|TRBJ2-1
TGTGCCAGCAGTTTCCTCGGGACTAGCGACAATGAGCAGTTCTTC
CASSFLGTSDNEQFF
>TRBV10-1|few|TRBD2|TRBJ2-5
TGCGCCAGTCCGACTAGCGGGAGGGGGGAGACCCAGTACTTC
CASPTSGRGETQYF
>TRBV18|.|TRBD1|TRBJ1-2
TGTGCCAGCGCCCCTACTCAGGGGGATAGATATGGCTACACCTTC
CASAPTQGDRYGYTF
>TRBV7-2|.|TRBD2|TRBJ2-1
TGTGCCAGCAGACTAGCGGGGGGAGACAATGAGCAGTTCTTC
CASRLAGGDNEQFF
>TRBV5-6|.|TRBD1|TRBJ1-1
TGTGCCAGCAGCTTGACAGGGGTATACTCCACTGAAGCTTTCTTT
CASSLTGVYSTEAFF
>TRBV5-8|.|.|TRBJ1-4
TGTGCCAGCCGCCGACCCTGGGAGGAAAAACTGTTTTTT
CASRRPWEEKLFF
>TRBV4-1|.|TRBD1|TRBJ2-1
TGCGCCAGCAGCCAAGATCGAAGGACAGGGACCTACAATGAGCAGTTCTTC
CASSQDRRTGTYNEQFF
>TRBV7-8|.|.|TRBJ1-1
TGTGCCAGCAGCGGCCGAGGGACTGAAGCTTTCTTT
CASSGRGTEAFF
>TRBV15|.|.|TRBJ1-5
TGTGCCACCAGCAGATCTCCCCGGGATCAGCCCCAGCATTTT
CATSRSPRDQPQHF
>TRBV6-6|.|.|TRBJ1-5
TGTGCCAGCAGTCCCCTAGATAGCAATCAGCCCCAGCATTTT
CASSPLDSNQPQHF
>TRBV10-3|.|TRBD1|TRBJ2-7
TGTGCCATCAGTGAGTCCCCATACAAGACAGGGTTAGCCTACGAGCAGTACTTC
CAISESPYKTGLAYEQYF
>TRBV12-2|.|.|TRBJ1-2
.
CASRLAVVGQGSNGYTF
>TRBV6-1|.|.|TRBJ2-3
TGTGCCAGCAGTGACGTAGCTGTCCCAGATACGCAGTATTTT
CASSDVAVPDTQYF
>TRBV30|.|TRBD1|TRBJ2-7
TGTGCCTGGGGAGTCGGGACAGACAACGAGCAGTACTTC
CAWGVGTDNEQYF
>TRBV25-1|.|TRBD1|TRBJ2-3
TGTGCCAGCAGTGAAACTAGGGCAGGGGGATCAGATACGCAGTATTTT
CASSETRAGGSDTQYF
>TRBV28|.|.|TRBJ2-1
TGTGCCAGCAGTTTATCTGCTCCGGAGAATGAGCAGTTCTTC
CASSLSAPENEQFF
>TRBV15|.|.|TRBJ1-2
TGTGCCACCAGCAGAGATGAGGGGGGGCCCAGGGGCTACACCTTC
CATSRDEGGPRGYTF
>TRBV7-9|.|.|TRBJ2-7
TGTGCCAGCAGCTTAGTAGGGGACGAGCAGTACTTC
CASSLVGDEQYF
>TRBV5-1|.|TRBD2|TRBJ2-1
TGCGCCAGCAGCTTGGTGAGACTAGCGGGGGGGCCACATGAGCAGTTCTTC
CASSLVRLAGGPHEQFF
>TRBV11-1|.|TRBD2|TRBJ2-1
TGTGCCAGCAGCCCCCCCCGGGAGGGCGGGAGTCAGCTTGAGCAGTTCTTC
CASSPPREGGSQLEQFF
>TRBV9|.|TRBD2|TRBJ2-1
TGTGCCAGCAGCGTGTCGGGAGGGATGGATGAGCAGTTCTTC
CASSVSGGMDEQFF
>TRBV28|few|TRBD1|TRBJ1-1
TGTGCCAGCAGTACATCGACAGGGCTGAACACTGAAGCTTTCTTT
CASSTSTGLNTEAFF
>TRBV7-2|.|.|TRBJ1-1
TGTGCCAGCAGCTTTACATACCAAAACACTGAAGCTTTCTTT
CASSFTYQNTEAFF
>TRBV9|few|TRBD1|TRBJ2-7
TGTGCCAGCAGCGCGGGACAGAACTACGAGCAGTACTTC
CASSAGQNYEQYF
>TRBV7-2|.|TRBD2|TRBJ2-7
TGTGCCAGCAGCTTAGGGTCTAGCGGGGATCTCTGGGAGCAGTACTTC
CASSLGSSGDLWEQYF
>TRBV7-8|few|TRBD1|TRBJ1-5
TGTGCCAGCAGCTCGCTCCCGACAGGGGCAGTGAGTAATCAGCCCCAGCATTTT
CASSSLPTGAVSNQPQHF